Shown below are 30 T cell receptor beta chains from a single sample sequenced in a study of neurological immune-mediated disorders. In TCRdb, the 5' RACE reads were re-called with MiXCR into one record per CDR3 protein. In the table there are about 38,000 distinct CDR3 sequences, nearly 5% of which are singletons. The source material was CD4+ T cells from blood. Receptor source: a young man in good health.

The chain couples TRBV6-5 to TRBJ1-2; TRBD1 aligns across 10 bases. The CDR3 runs to 16 residues. J gave up 5 bases and V 5 bases, and 11 bases lay outside the gene matches. The germline gives CDR1 MNHEY, CDR2 SVGAGI. DNA of the CDR3: TGTGCCAGCAGTAAGGTGGTCGGGACAGGGGTTTATGGCTACACCTTC. As protein: CASSKVVGTGVYGYTF.

This clonotype was counted many times. This chain joins TRBV4-1 and TRBJ2-6; D is tentatively TRBD1 or TRBD2 (5 bases each). V was trimmed by 0 bases and J by 2 bases, leaving 11 bases between them. This CDR3 contains 17 residues. Germline values: CDR1 MGHRA, CDR2 YSYEKL. The CDR3 region is CASSQDYQGPGANVLTF. The CDR3 bases are TGCGCCAGCAGCCAAGATTATCAGGGACCTGGGGCCAACGTCCTGACTTTC.

This clonotype appeared many times. This chain links TRBV20-1 with TRBJ1-2; possibly TRBD1 for D (5 bases). V lost 6 bases to trimming and J lost 7 bases, with 15 bases between them. The CDR3 is 12 amino acids. CDR1 DFQATT and CDR2 SNEGSKA come from the germline V gene (reference sequence). The DNA of the CDR3 is TGCAGTGCCAGGCGGGACTACACTGGCTACACCTTC. Residues: CSARRDYTGYTF.

This clonotype has at least ten counts. This rearrangement joins TRBV12-3 or TRBV12-4 to TRBJ1-6; 8 bases are a match to TRBD1. The CDR3 is 19 amino acids. The V gene end was trimmed by 5 bases and the J gene end by 6 bases; junction bases not matched to a gene: 18. This chain's CDR3 is CASSQAGTGPEDLNSPLHF. In nucleotides, the CDR3 is TGTGCCAGCAGTCAGGCGGGGACAGGTCCTGAAGACCTTAATTCACCCCTCCACTTT.

At least ten counts were recorded for this clonotype. The rearrangement links TRBV12-3 or TRBV12-4 to TRBJ2-5; D unclear. V lost 5 bases and J 4 bases, leaving 17 bases between the germline ends. This CDR3 has 15 residues. In nucleotides, the CDR3 is TGTGCCAGCAGTCCATCCCCCCAGGTTGGAGAGACCCAGTACTTC. It is translated as CASSPSPQVGETQYF.

This clonotype occurred many times. The rearrangement uses TRBV9 and TRBJ1-1; D not resolved. The length of the CDR3 is 13 residues. Per germline, CDR1 SGDLS and CDR2 YYNGEE. V lost 0 bases, J lost 1 base, and 4 bases lay in between. CDR3 sequence: CASSVAGNTEAFF. The CDR3 nucleotides read TGTGCCAGCAGCGTAGCAGGGAACACTGAAGCTTTCTTT.

This clonotype appeared many times. V gene TRBV20-1 combines with J gene TRBJ2-4, with 7 bases fitting TRBD1. The CDR3 is made up of 14 amino acids. The J segment lost 6 bases and the V segment lost 2 bases, leaving 7 bases of the junction unmatched. The germline gives CDR1 DFQATT, CDR2 SNEGSKA (reference sequence). CDR3 DNA: TGCAGTGCTAGACCTCCGGGACAGATAAACATTCAGTACTTC. It codes for CSARPPGQINIQYF.

Many counts were recorded for this clonotype. This chain joins TRBV20-1 and TRBJ2-2; unclear D gene. V was clipped by 5 bases and J by 5 bases, with 6 bases between them. The CDR3 sequence is 11 residues long. CDR1 is DFQATT and CDR2 is SNEGSKA in the germline V gene (reference sequence). CDR3 DNA sequence: TGCAGTGCTTTGTGGACCGGGGAGCTGTTTTTT. Translated: CSALWTGELFF.

Ten or more counts support this clonotype. The J gene is TRBJ2-1, the V gene TRBV7-2; D tentatively reads TRBD1 or TRBD2 (5 bases each). CDR1 SGHTA and CDR2 FQGNSA come from the germline V gene. The CDR3 loop spans 12 amino acids. V dropped 4 bases and J dropped 10 bases, with 11 bases sitting between them. CDR3 protein: CASSSLWGEQFF. The CDR3 nucleotides are TGTGCCAGCAGCTCCCTTTGGGGGGAGCAGTTCTTC.

This clonotype was observed at least ten times. This chain connects TRBV9 to TRBJ1-1; D remains unclear. Per the germline V gene, CDR1 is SGDLS and CDR2 is YYNGEE. The CDR3 totals 17 residues. Trimming removed 0 bases at V and 3 bases at J, with 18 bases between. CDR3 residues: CASSVGRSFVDHTEAFF. Here the CDR3 DNA reads TGTGCCAGCAGCGTAGGCCGTTCGTTCGTGGACCACACTGAAGCTTTCTTT.

In this sample, this clonotype turned up many times. This chain uses TRBV7-2 with TRBJ1-1; no clear D gene. V was shortened by 5 bases and J by 0 bases, with 10 bases between the two germline ends. The CDR3 loop spans 14 amino acids. Germline CDR1 and CDR2: SGHTA and FQGNSA. CDR3 sequence reads: CASSNQGVNTEAFF. In DNA form, the CDR3 reads TGTGCCAGCAGCAACCAAGGAGTGAACACTGAAGCTTTCTTT. The variable domain in full, completed from reference TRBV7-2 and TRBJ1-1, reads GAGVSQSPSNKVTEKGKDVELRCDPISGHTALYWYRQSLGQGLEFLIYFQGNSAPDKSGLPSDRFSAERTGGSVSTLTIQRTQQEDSAVYLCASSNQGVNTEAFFGQGTRLTVV.

This clonotype was found many times. The chain has TRBV20-1 and TRBJ2-3, with 14 bases matching TRBD2. V shed 7 bases and J 0 bases; nucleotides not matched to a gene: 9. The CDR3 has 17 residues. CDR1 and CDR2 from the germline V gene are DFQATT and SNEGSKA (reference sequence). DNA of the CDR3: TGCAGTGTAAGGACTAGCGGGGGGCCTAAGAGCACAGATACGCAGTATTTT. Protein sequence: CSVRTSGGPKSTDTQYF.

This clonotype was picked up many times. CDR3 residues: CASSLGTGGLRGGLGEAFF. CDR3 DNA sequence: TGCGCCAGCAGCTTGGGGACAGGGGGCTTGAGGGGTGGATTGGGAGAAGCTTTCTTT. This chain connects TRBV5-1 to TRBJ1-1; 11 bases match TRBD1. Trimming took 0 bases from V and 8 from J; bases not matched to a gene: 18. Germline CDR1 and CDR2: SGHRS and YFSETQ. The length of the CDR3 is 19 residues. Combining the CDR3 with reference TRBV5-1 and TRBJ1-1 gives the whole variable domain KAGVTQTPRYLIKTRGQQVTLSCSPISGHRSVSWYQQTPGQGLQFLFEYFSETQRNKGNFPGRFSGRQFSNSRSEMNVSTLELGDSALYLCASSLGTGGLRGGLGEAFFGQGTRLTVV.

Many counts were recorded for this clonotype. This chain connects TRBV27 to TRBJ1-6, with D perhaps TRBD1 (6 bases). This CDR3 comprises 15 residues. Germline V gene lookup returns CDR1 MNHEY and CDR2 SMNVEV (reference sequence). Trimming pared 9 bases from V and 4 bases from J, leaving 16 bases between. This chain's CDR3 is CASRGPDSYNSPLHF. CDR3 sequence (DNA): TGTGCCAGTAGGGGCCCGGACAGTTATAATTCACCCCTCCACTTT.

Ten or more counts support this clonotype. The chain uses TRBV20-1 and TRBJ1-5; D is unclear. This CDR3 comprises 14 residues. Deletions cut 5 bases from V and 2 bases from J, with 13 bases between. The germline CDR1 and CDR2 sequences are DFQATT and SNEGSKA (reference sequence). The CDR3 here is CSARGPKGNQPQHF. The CDR3 nucleotides read TGCAGTGCTCGGGGTCCTAAGGGCAATCAGCCCCAGCATTTT.

This clonotype was counted at least ten times. The rearrangement links TRBV7-9 to TRBJ1-5, with D uncertain. CDR3 size: 12 residues. Germline CDR1 reads SEHNR; CDR2 reads FQNEAQ (reference sequence). Between the trimmed V and J ends, which lost 6 bases and 1 base, there was a span of 4 bases. Here the CDR3 reads CASSRSNQPQHF. The CDR3 DNA follows: TGTGCCAGCAGTCGGAGCAATCAGCCCCAGCATTTT.

Ten or more counts support this clonotype. The J gene is TRBJ1-1, the V gene TRBV7-9, with a possible D match to TRBD1 (6 bases). The germline gives CDR1 SEHNR, CDR2 FQNEAQ (reference sequence). Trimming removed 4 bases at V and 0 bases at J, with 24 bases between. The CDR3 length is 19 residues. This CDR3 is CASSSQTGLKGTMNTEAFF. As DNA, the CDR3 is TGTGCCAGCAGCTCACAAACAGGGTTAAAGGGCACTATGAACACTGAAGCTTTCTTT.

This clonotype was seen repeatedly, ten times or more. V usage is TRBV28 and J usage is TRBJ2-1; maybe TRBD1 (7 bases). V lost 10 bases, J lost 1 base, and 20 bases lay in between. The CDR3 length is 16 residues. Germline CDR1 reads MDHEN; CDR2 reads SYDVKM. Written as DNA, the CDR3 is TGTGCCACTCTCAACCTCAGGGGGGCTTCCTACAATGAGCAGTTCTTC. Its translation: CATLNLRGASYNEQFF.

This clonotype was seen ten or more times. CDR3 in DNA: TGCAGTGCGCCCGGGACCTCAGATACGCAGTATTTT. Protein: CSAPGTSDTQYF. J is TRBJ2-3 and V is TRBV20-1; D may be TRBD1 or TRBD2 (5 bases each). V was cut by 6 bases and J by 4 bases, with 11 bases left in between. The germline gives CDR1 DFQATT, CDR2 SNEGSKA (reference sequence). CDR3 length equals 12 residues.

The rearrangement joins TRBV20-1 to TRBJ2-7; TRBD2 matches at 14 bases. The V segment lost 5 bases and the J segment 7 bases; nucleotides outside the gene matches: 10. This CDR3 is built from 15 residues. Germline assignment: CDR1 DFQATT and CDR2 SNEGSKA (reference sequence). CDR3 sequence (DNA): TGCAGTGCTCCGAAAGGACTAGCGGGGGGTAGTGAGCAGTACTTC. It encodes CSAPKGLAGGSEQYF.

This clonotype was counted ten times or more. The V and J genes are TRBV5-5 and TRBJ1-2; unclear D gene. The CDR3 has 12 amino acids. V lost 0 bases, J lost 5 bases, and 5 bases lay in between. The germline CDR1 and CDR2 sequences are SGHKS and YYEKEE (reference sequence). The CDR3 nucleotides read TGTGCCAGCAGCTTGGGACAATATGGCTACACCTTC. Translation: CASSLGQYGYTF. The whole variable domain, filled in from reference TRBV5-5 and TRBJ1-2, reads DAGVTQSPTHLIKTRGQQVTLRCSPISGHKSVSWYQQVLGQGPQFIFQYYEKEERGRGNFPDRFSARQFPNYSSELNVNALLLGDSALYLCASSLGQYGYTFGSGTRLTVV.

The sample holds a few counts of this clonotype. The rearrangement joins TRBV6-6 to TRBJ2-1; D gene ambiguous. The CDR3 loop spans 12 amino acids. In germline, CDR1 is MNHNY, CDR2 SVGAGI (reference sequence). V was cut by 4 bases and J by 7 bases, with 8 bases left in between. The CDR3 DNA reads TGTGCCAGCAGTTCCCAAAGGAATGAGCAGTTCTTC. Its protein is CASSSQRNEQFF.

This clonotype was counted between two and nine times. This chain joins TRBV6-1 and TRBJ2-1; the match to TRBD2 covers 7 bases. The CDR3 totals 17 residues. CDR1 is MNHNS and CDR2 is SASEGT in the germline V gene. V was clipped by 0 bases and J by 4 bases; unmatched bases: 9. CDR3 in amino acids: CASSEAFGTGGYNEQFF. The CDR3 nucleotides read TGTGCCAGCAGTGAAGCTTTCGGGACGGGAGGTTACAATGAGCAGTTCTTC.

This clonotype was counted many times. This rearrangement joins TRBV29-1 to TRBJ2-1; 9 bases agree with TRBD2. This CDR3 spans 15 amino acids. The J segment lost 6 bases and the V segment lost 4 bases, leaving 10 bases of the junction unmatched. The germline V gene has CDR1 SQVTM and CDR2 ANQGSEA. For the CDR3, the DNA is TGCAGCGTTGGGCCTAGCGGGAAATCAGGCAATGAGCAGTTCTTC. Protein sequence: CSVGPSGKSGNEQFF.

This clonotype appeared many times. The chain joins TRBV6-6 to TRBJ2-7; 9 nucleotides match TRBD1. Per germline, CDR1 MNHNY and CDR2 SVGAGI (reference sequence). The CDR3 is 15 residues long. With V trimmed by 5 bases and J by 1 base, 6 bases remained unmatched. As DNA, the CDR3 is TGTGCCAGCAGTGATACAGGGGGCGCATCCTACGAGCAGTACTTC. Translation gives CASSDTGGASYEQYF.

The table lists this clonotype with many counts. The V gene is TRBV20-1, the J gene TRBJ1-6; D unclear. Germline V gene data show CDR1 as DFQATT and CDR2 as SNEGSKA (reference sequence). The V gene lost 3 bases and the J gene lost 9 bases, with 15 bases spanning the gap. There are 14 residues in the CDR3. The CDR3 DNA follows: TGCAGTGCTAGCCCCCAGGAGGAGGGTTCACCCCTCCACTTT. Translating gives CSASPQEEGSPLHF.

In its sample, this clonotype was seen many times. The CDR3 reads CASSYTASGYNEQFF. DNA of the CDR3: TGTGCCAGCAGTTACACGGCTAGCGGATACAATGAGCAGTTCTTC. The rearrangement joins TRBV6-5 to TRBJ2-1, with 7 bases aligning to TRBD2. Germline assignment: CDR1 MNHEY and CDR2 SVGAGI. V shed 2 bases, J shed 4 bases, and the junction held 5 bases outside the gene matches. The CDR3 runs to 15 residues.

This clonotype was counted many times. The V call is TRBV6-6, the J call TRBJ2-5, with 11 bases identical to TRBD1. The CDR3 has 14 amino acids. The J segment lost 4 bases and the V segment lost 5 bases, leaving 3 bases of the junction unmatched. Germline loops: CDR1 MNHNY, CDR2 SVGAGI (reference sequence). The CDR3 nucleotides are TGTGCCAGCAGTCGTGGGACAGGGGGAGAGACCCAGTACTTC. It is translated as CASSRGTGGETQYF.

In its sample, this clonotype was seen many times. The rearrangement joins TRBV13 to TRBJ2-6; D might be TRBD2 (5 bases). V lost 5 bases, J lost 1 base, and 6 bases lay in between. CDR1 and CDR2 (germline): PRHDT, FYEKMQ (reference sequence). The CDR3 sequence is 14 residues long. The CDR3, as DNA: TGTGCCAGCAGCCGGAGGTCTGGGGCCAACGTCCTGACTTTC. Its protein is CASSRRSGANVLTF.

This clonotype was seen ten or more times. V is TRBV29-1 and J is TRBJ1-2; no clear D gene. This CDR3 spans 10 amino acids. Trimming cost V 7 bases and J 5 bases, with 8 bases left between them. Germline lookup yields CDR1 SQVTM and CDR2 ANQGSEA. The CDR3 DNA follows: TGCAGCGCAAAGGGTTATGGCTACACCTTC. Its translation is CSAKGYGYTF.